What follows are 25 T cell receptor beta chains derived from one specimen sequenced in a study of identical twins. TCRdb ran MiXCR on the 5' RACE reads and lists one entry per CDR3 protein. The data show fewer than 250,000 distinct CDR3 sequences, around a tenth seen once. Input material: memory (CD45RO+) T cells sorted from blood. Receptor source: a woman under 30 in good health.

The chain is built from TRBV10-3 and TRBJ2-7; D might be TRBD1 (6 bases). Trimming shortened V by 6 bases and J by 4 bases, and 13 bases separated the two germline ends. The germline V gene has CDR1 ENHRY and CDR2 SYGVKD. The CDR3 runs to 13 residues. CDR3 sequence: CAISKGQAYEQYF. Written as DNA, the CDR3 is TGTGCCATCAGCAAGGGACAAGCGTACGAGCAGTACTTC.

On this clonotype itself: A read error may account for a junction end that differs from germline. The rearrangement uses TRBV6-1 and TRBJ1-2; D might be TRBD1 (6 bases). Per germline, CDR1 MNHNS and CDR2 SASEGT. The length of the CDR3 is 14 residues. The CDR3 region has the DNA TGTGCCAGCAGAGAAGGGGGGTCCGGCTATGGCTACACCTTC. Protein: CASREGGSGYGYTF.

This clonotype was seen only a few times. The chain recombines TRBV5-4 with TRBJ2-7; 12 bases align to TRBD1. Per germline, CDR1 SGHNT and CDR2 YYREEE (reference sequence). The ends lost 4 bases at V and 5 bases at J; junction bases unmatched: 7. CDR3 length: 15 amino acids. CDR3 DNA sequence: TGTGCCAGCAGCGGGGGACAGGGGGCATTCAACGAGCAGTACTTC. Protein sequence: CASSGGQGAFNEQYF.

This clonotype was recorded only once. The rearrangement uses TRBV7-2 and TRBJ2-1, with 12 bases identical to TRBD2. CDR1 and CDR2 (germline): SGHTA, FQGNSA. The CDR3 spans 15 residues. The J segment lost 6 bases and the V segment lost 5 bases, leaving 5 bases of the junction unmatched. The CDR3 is CASSHRTSGINEQFF. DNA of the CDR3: TGTGCCAGCAGCCACCGGACTAGCGGGATCAATGAGCAGTTCTTC.

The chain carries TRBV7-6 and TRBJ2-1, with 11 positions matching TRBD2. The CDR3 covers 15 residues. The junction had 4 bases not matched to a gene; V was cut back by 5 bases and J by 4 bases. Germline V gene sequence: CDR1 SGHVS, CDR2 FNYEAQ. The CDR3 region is CASSRGLAVYNEQFF. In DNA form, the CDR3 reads TGTGCCAGCAGCCGGGGACTAGCGGTTTACAATGAGCAGTTCTTC.

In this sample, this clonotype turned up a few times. The CDR3 protein is CASARDRVFYEQYF. The CDR3 coding sequence is TGTGCCAGCGCAAGGGACAGAGTATTCTACGAGCAGTACTTC. The V call is TRBV2, the J call TRBJ2-7, with 7 bases lining up with TRBD1. The CDR3 spans 14 residues. Germline CDR1 is SNHLY and CDR2 is FYNNEI. V was clipped by 8 bases and J by 3 bases; unmatched bases: 10.

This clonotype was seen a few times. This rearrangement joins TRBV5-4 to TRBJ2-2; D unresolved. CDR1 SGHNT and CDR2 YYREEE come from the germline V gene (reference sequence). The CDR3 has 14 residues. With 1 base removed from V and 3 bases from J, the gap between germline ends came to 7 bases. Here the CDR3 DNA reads TGTGCCAGCAGCTTGAGGACGGACACCGGGGAGCTGTTTTTT. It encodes CASSLRTDTGELFF. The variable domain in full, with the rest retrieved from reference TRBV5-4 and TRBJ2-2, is ETGVTQSPTHLIKTRGQQVTLRCSSQSGHNTVSWYQQALGQGPQFIFQYYREEENGRGNFPPRFSGLQFPNYSSELNVNALELDDSALYLCASSLRTDTGELFFGEGSRLTVL.

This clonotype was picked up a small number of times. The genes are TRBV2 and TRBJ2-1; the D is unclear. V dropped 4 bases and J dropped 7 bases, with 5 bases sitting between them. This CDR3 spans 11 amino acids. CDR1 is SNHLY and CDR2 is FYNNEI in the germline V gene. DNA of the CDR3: TGTGCCAGCAGTGTTAGGAATGAGCAGTTCTTC. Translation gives CASSVRNEQFF.

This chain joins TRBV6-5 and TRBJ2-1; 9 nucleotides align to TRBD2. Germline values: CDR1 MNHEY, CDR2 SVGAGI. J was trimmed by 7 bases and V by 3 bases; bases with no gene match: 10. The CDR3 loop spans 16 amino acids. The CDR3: CASSYEGLAISNEQFF. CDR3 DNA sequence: TGTGCCAGCAGTTATGAGGGACTAGCCATATCAAATGAGCAGTTCTTC.

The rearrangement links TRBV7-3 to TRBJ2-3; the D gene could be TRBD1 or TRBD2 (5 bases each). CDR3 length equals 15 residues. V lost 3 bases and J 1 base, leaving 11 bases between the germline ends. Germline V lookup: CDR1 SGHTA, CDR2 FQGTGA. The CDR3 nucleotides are TGTGCCAGCAGCTTCTTCTTGGGGGGCACAGATACGCAGTATTTT. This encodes CASSFFLGGTDTQYF.

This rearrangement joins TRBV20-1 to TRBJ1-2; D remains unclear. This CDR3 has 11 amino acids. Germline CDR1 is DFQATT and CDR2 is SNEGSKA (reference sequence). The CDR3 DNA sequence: TGCAGCGCCGCGGAGGCTGAAGGCTACACCTTC. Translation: CSAAEAEGYTF.

The CDR3 DNA sequence: TGCGCCAGCAGTGTGGACGGTAACAATGAGCAGTTCTTC. Its protein product is CASSVDGNNEQFF. The chain recombines TRBV10-2 with TRBJ2-1; D is unresolved. Trimming removed 4 bases at V and 5 bases at J, with 9 bases between. From germline, CDR1 is WSHSY and CDR2 SAAADI. The CDR3 is made up of 13 amino acids.

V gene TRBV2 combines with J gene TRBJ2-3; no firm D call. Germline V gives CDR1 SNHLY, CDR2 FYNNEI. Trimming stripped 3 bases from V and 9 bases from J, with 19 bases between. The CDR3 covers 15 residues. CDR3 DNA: TGTGCCAGCAGTGATGAACAAAGTTCAGGCTGGACGCAGTATTTT. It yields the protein CASSDEQSSGWTQYF.

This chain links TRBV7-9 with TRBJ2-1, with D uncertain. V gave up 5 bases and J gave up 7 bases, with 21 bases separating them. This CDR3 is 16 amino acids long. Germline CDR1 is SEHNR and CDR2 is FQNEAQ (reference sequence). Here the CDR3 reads CASSRDVVKGGNEQFF. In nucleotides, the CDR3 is TGTGCCAGCAGCCGCGACGTGGTGAAAGGTGGGAATGAGCAGTTCTTC.

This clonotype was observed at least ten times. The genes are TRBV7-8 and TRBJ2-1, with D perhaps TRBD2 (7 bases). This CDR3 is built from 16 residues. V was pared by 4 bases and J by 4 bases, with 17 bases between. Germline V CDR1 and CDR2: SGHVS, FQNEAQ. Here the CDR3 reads CASSSLYGGRYNEQFF. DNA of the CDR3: TGTGCCAGCAGCTCCCTCTACGGGGGGCGATACAATGAGCAGTTCTTC.

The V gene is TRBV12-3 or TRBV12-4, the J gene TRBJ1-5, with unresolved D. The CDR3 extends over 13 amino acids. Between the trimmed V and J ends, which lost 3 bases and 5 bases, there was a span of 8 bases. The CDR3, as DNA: TGTGCCAGCAGTTTGGGCAGATATCAGCCCCAGCATTTT. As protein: CASSLGRYQPQHF.

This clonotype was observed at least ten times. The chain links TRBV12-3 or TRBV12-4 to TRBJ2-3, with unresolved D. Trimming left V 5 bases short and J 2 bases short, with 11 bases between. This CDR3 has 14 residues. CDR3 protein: CASSPLTPTDTQYF. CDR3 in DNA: TGTGCCAGCAGTCCACTAACACCCACAGATACGCAGTATTTT.

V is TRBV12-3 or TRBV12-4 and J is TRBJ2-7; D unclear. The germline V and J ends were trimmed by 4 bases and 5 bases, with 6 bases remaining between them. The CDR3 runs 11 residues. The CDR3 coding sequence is TGTGCCAGCAGTTATCACCACGAGCAGTACTTC. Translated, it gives CASSYHHEQYF.

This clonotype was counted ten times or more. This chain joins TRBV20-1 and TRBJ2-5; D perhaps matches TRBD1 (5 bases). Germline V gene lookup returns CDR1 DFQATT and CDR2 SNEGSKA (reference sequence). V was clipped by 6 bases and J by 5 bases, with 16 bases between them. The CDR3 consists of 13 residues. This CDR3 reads CSASRDPRETQYF. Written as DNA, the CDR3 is TGCAGTGCAAGCAGGGATCCCCGGGAGACCCAGTACTTC.

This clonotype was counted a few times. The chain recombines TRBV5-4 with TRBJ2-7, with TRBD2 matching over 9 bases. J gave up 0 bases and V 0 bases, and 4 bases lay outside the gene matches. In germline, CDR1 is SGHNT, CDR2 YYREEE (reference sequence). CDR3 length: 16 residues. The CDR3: CASSLARREGSYEQYF. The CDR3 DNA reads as TGTGCCAGCAGCTTGGCCCGGCGGGAGGGCTCCTACGAGCAGTACTTC.

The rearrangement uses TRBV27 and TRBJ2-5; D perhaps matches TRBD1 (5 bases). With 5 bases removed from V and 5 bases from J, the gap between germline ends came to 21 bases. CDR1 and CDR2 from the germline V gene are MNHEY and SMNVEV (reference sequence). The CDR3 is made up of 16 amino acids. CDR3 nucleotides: TGTGCCAGCAGTCCCCGCCTTCCACCACACAGGGAGACCCAGTACTTC. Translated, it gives CASSPRLPPHRETQYF.

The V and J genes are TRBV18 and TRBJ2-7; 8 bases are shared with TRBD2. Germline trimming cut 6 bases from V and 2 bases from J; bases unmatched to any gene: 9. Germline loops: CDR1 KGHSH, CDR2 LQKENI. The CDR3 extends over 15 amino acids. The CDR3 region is CASSQRTGGPYEQYF. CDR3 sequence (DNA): TGTGCCAGCTCCCAACGGACGGGAGGGCCCTACGAGCAGTACTTC. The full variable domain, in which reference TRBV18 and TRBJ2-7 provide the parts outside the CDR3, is NAGVMQNPRHLVRRRGQEARLRCSPMKGHSHVYWYRQLPEEGLKFMVYLQKENIIDESGMPKERFSAEFPKEGPSILRIQQVVRGDSAAYFCASSQRTGGPYEQYFGPGTRLTVT.

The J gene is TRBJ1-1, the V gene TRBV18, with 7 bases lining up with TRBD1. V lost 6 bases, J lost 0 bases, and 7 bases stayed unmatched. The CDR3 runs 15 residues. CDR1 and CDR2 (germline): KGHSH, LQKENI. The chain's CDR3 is CASSPGQAMNTEAFF. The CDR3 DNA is TGTGCCAGCTCGCCTGGACAGGCCATGAACACTGAAGCTTTCTTT.

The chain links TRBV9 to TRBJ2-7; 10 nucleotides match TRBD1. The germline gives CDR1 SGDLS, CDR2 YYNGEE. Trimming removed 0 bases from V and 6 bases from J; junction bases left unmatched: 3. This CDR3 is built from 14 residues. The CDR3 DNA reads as TGTGCCAGCAGCGTAGATGACAGGGGGCTCGAGCAGTACTTC. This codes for CASSVDDRGLEQYF.

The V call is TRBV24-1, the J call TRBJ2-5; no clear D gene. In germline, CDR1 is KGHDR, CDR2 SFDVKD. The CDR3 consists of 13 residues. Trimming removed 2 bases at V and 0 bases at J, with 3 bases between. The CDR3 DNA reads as TGTGCCACCAGTGATTCTTACCAAGAGACCCAGTACTTC. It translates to CATSDSYQETQYF.